Many counts were recorded for the clone carrying this T cell receptor (beta chain). Only in-frame clones appear in the TCRdb table, and some are missing; sequencing was by immunoSEQ multiplex PCR. The sample contains approximately 160,000 clones, 75% to 85% of which appear only once. The entry originates in a study of blood T cell repertoires in COVID-19. Germline-derived CDR1 and CDR2 are SEHNR and FQNEAQ (reference sequence). The CDR3 is made up of 12 amino acids. Trimming cost V 6 bases and J 6 bases, with 11 bases left between them. The sequenced sample was peripheral blood. The sequence derives from a woman between 45 and 60 years old in a cohort sampled during active or convalescent COVID-19. The chain is built from TRBV7-9 and TRBJ1-1; D may be TRBD1 (6 bases). The DNA for the CDR3 is TGTGCCAGCAGGTACAGGGCCCCTGAAGCTTTCTTT. This gives the protein CASRYRAPEAFF.